The 9 T cell receptor beta chains listed next were all sequenced from one sample in a study of shared clonotypes between healthy human individuals. CD45RO negativity and positive selection for CCR7 defined naive CD8 cells, a population that excluded terminally differentiated effector memory CD45RA+ cells. TCRdb keeps only in-frame clones here, not all; method: immunoSEQ multiplex PCR. This sample has hundreds of thousands of clones, with about 95% found just once. Source material: naive CD8+ T cells sorted from blood. The receptors derive from a woman under 40 in good health.

The rearrangement joins TRBV19 to TRBJ1-2; D might be TRBD1 (6 bases). The CDR3 extends over 13 amino acids. V lost 3 bases to trimming and J lost 8 bases, with 13 bases between them. From germline, CDR1 is LNHDA and CDR2 SQIVND (reference sequence). CDR3 region: CASSITGAGGYTF. The CDR3 DNA reads as TGTGCCAGTAGTATTACGGGGGCAGGAGGCTACACCTTC.

This clone was seen a single time. The chain uses TRBV20-1 and TRBJ2-1; D gene uncertain. With 5 bases removed from V and 9 bases from J, the gap between germline ends came to 8 bases. The CDR3 is 10 amino acids. Germline CDR1 and CDR2: DFQATT and SNEGSKA (reference sequence). CDR3 nucleotide sequence: TGCAGTGCTGATTCCGGTGAGCAGTTCTTC. Translation gives CSADSGEQFF.

The J gene is TRBJ2-5, the V gene TRBV29-1; no clear D gene. Near its end, the DNA agrees better with TRBJ2-7, so the J call may be wrong. Germline V gives CDR1 SQVTM, CDR2 ANQGSEA. This CDR3 has 14 amino acids. The CDR3 region is CSVVSTRGLNEQYF. The CDR3 bases are TGCAGCGTTGTCAGCACGCGAGGTTTAAACGAGCAGTACTTC.

The genes are TRBV28 and TRBJ2-2; a weak D match, TRBD2 (6 bases). Germline V gives CDR1 MDHEN, CDR2 SYDVKM. Trimming left V 7 bases short and J 1 base short, with 16 bases between. This CDR3 has 16 amino acids. CDR3 in amino acids: CASTSYRGENTGELFF. In nucleotides, the CDR3 is TGTGCCAGCACCTCCTACCGCGGGGAGAACACCGGGGAGCTGTTTTTT. The full variable domain, its missing parts supplied by reference TRBV28 and TRBJ2-2, is DVKVTQSSRYLVKRTGEKVFLECVQDMDHENMFWYRQDPGLGLRLIYFSYDVKMKEKGDIPEGYSVSREKKERFSLILESASTNQTSMYLCASTSYRGENTGELFFGEGSRLTVL.

V gene TRBV19 combines with J gene TRBJ1-2; tentative D call: TRBD1 (6 bases). Germline assignment: CDR1 LNHDA and CDR2 SQIVND (reference sequence). This CDR3 region has 15 residues. V lost 6 bases and J 4 bases, leaving 18 bases between the germline ends. The CDR3: CASSGATEGGYGYTF. In DNA, the CDR3 is TGTGCCAGTAGCGGAGCCACAGAGGGGGGCTATGGCTACACCTTC.

The chain recombines TRBV7-9 with TRBJ2-1; D not certain. V was shortened by 3 bases and J by 6 bases, with 15 bases between the two germline ends. CDR3 length: 15 amino acids. Germline lookup yields CDR1 SEHNR and CDR2 FQNEAQ (reference sequence). The CDR3 DNA reads TGTGCCAGCAGCTTGGGCGGTGCCCCAATCAATGAGCAGTTCTTC. The encoded protein is CASSLGGAPINEQFF.

This rearrangement joins TRBV9 to TRBJ1-5; D is perhaps TRBD1 (6 bases). The germline CDR1 and CDR2 sequences are SGDLS and YYNGEE. The CDR3 is 15 amino acids. The ends were cut back, 0 bases at V and 6 bases at J, with 13 bases in the middle. In DNA form, the CDR3 reads TGTGCCAGCAGCGTAGAGCCGGGGGGCGGTCAGCCCCAGCATTTT. Translating gives CASSVEPGGGQPQHF.

The chain uses TRBV7-9 and TRBJ2-1, with 11 bases fitting TRBD2. V lost 5 bases, J lost 8 bases, and 2 bases stayed unmatched. This CDR3 has 13 amino acids. Per germline, CDR1 SEHNR and CDR2 FQNEAQ (reference sequence). The CDR3: CASSPGLADEQFF. In DNA, the CDR3 is TGTGCCAGCAGCCCGGGACTAGCGGATGAGCAGTTCTTC. Full variable domain (outside the CDR3, taken from reference TRBV7-9 and TRBJ2-1): DTGVSQNPRHKITKRGQNVTFRCDPISEHNRLYWYRQTLGQGPEFLTYFQNEAQLEKSRLLSDRFSAERPKGSFSTLEIQRTEQGDSAMYLCASSPGLADEQFFGPGTRLTVL.

This clone was observed once. The chain employs TRBV21-1 and TRBJ2-7; the DNA was not used to check the table's D call, TRBD2. TRBV21-1 is reported as a pseudogene. The CDR3 contains 16 residues. Written as DNA, the CDR3 is TGTGCCAGCAGCAACCCGATTGAGTTCTTCTCCTACGAGCAGTACTTC. Its protein product is CASSNPIEFFSYEQYF.